This TCR beta chain was captured by sequencing in a study of OX40 agonist ivuxolimab in advanced cancers. About the research overall: An agonistic anti-OX40 (CD134) antibody, ivuxolimab, was used to treat the patients. Among those treated, three patients had partial responses, one with hepatocellular carcinoma and two with cutaneous melanoma. Whole-study findings and limits: In the 0.1 to 3.0 mg/kg range, CD4+ and CD8+ blood T cells had expanded clonally by week 6.

The method was immunoSEQ multiplex PCR; TCRdb's version includes in-frame clones alone and lacks a portion of them. The top ten clones hold approximately 0.78% of a sample with about 50,000 clones, less than 90% of them seen once. Blood specimens came from baseline, cycle 4 day 1, and cycle 7 day 1. About this clone itself: Its antigen is not identified.

The CDR3 spans 17 residues. V gave up 1 base and J gave up 2 bases; unmatched junction bases: 5. The V gene's germline CDR1 is SGHAT and CDR2 FQNNGV. The sequence was collected from an adult with an advanced solid tumor such as melanoma, head and neck, liver or kidney cancer. The genes are TRBV11-2 and TRBJ2-3; 11 nucleotides align to TRBD1. The material sequenced was CD4+ or CD8+ T cells sorted from blood, taken in a trial of the OX40 agonist ivuxolimab. The CDR3 here is CASSLGGTGGNTDTQYF. DNA for the CDR3: TGTGCCAGCAGCTTAGGGGGGACAGGGGGTAACACAGATACGCAGTATTTT.